These 14 T cell receptor beta chains share one sample of origin, sequenced in a study of PD-L1 blockade in urothelial cancer. Some clones are missing from TCRdb's copy, which holds only in-frame ones; the method was immunoSEQ multiplex PCR. The sample consists of approximately 79,000 clones, around 93% of them appearing once. Time point: peripheral blood 6 weeks after treatment start. Specimen: PBMCs, collected around atezolizumab (anti-PD-L1) treatment. The receptor set was obtained from a woman older than 75 with urothelial cancer.

This chain links TRBV28 with TRBJ2-2; maybe TRBD1 (7 bases). CDR3 length equals 16 residues. Trimming took off 6 bases at V and 3 bases at J, with 17 bases between the two ends. From germline, CDR1 is MDHEN and CDR2 SYDVKM. In DNA, the CDR3 is TGTGCCAGCAGGCGGGCGGGCAGGGGGGACACCGGGGAGCTGTTTTTT. The encoded protein is CASRRAGRGDTGELFF.

The rearrangement joins TRBV28 to TRBJ2-3, with TRBD2 matching 8 bases. The CDR3 has 16 amino acids. The V gene's germline CDR1 is MDHEN and CDR2 SYDVKM. The J segment lost 1 base and the V segment lost 5 bases, leaving 8 bases of the junction unmatched. This CDR3 is CASSPSSGSGTDTQYF. DNA for the CDR3: TGTGCCAGCAGTCCGTCGAGCGGGAGTGGCACAGATACGCAGTATTTT.

The CDR3 sequence: CASSKTGSSGNQPQHF. The CDR3, as DNA: TGTGCCAGCAGCAAGACAGGGAGTTCGGGAAATCAGCCCCAGCATTTT. The chain carries TRBV6-6 and TRBJ1-5, with 7 nucleotides matching TRBD1. With 6 bases clipped from V and 4 bases from J, the junction kept 12 bases outside the gene matches. The CDR3 is made up of 16 amino acids. CDR1 MNHNY and CDR2 SVGAGI come from the germline V gene (reference sequence).

V usage is TRBV19 and J usage is TRBJ1-2; 9 bases align to TRBD1. The CDR3 length is 15 residues. Germline loops: CDR1 LNHDA, CDR2 SQIVND (reference sequence). V shed 4 bases and J 7 bases; nucleotides not matched to a gene: 10. CDR3 in amino acids: CASSTPGTGMGGYTF. The CDR3 DNA sequence: TGTGCCAGTAGTACCCCCGGGACAGGGATGGGTGGCTACACCTTC.

The chain employs TRBV19 and TRBJ2-7; TRBD2 aligns across 7 bases. The CDR3 consists of 16 residues. CDR1 is LNHDA, CDR2 SQIVND, per germline (reference sequence). V lost 3 bases and J lost 3; bases outside the gene matches: 11. The CDR3 sequence is CASSIQASGTGYEQYF. The CDR3 nucleotides read TGTGCCAGTAGTATTCAGGCCAGCGGGACTGGCTACGAGCAGTACTTC. The full variable domain, in which reference TRBV19 and TRBJ2-7 provide the parts outside the CDR3, is DGGITQSPKYLFRKEGQNVTLSCEQNLNHDAMYWYRQDPGQGLRLIYYSQIVNDFQKGDIAEGYSVSREKKESFPLTVTSAQKNPTAFYLCASSIQASGTGYEQYFGPGTRLTVT.

This chain links TRBV18 with TRBJ2-2; no clear D. The germline CDR1 and CDR2 sequences are KGHSH and LQKENI. The V end lost 2 bases, the J end lost 1 base, and 5 bases lay between the germline ends. There are 14 residues in the CDR3. For the CDR3, the DNA is TGTGCCAGCTCACCAGGGCAGAACACCGGGGAGCTGTTTTTT. Its protein is CASSPGQNTGELFF.

This clone was observed once. The chain employs TRBV19 and TRBJ1-2; 8 bases fit TRBD1. This CDR3 has 14 residues. V was pared by 4 bases and J by 4 bases, with 5 bases of the junction left unmatched. CDR1 is LNHDA and CDR2 is SQIVND in the germline V gene (reference sequence). CDR3 DNA sequence: TGTGCCAGTAGTACCGGGACAGGTGGCTATGGCTACACCTTC. Its protein product is CASSTGTGGYGYTF.

The V and J genes are TRBV19 and TRBJ1-5; TRBD1 matches 7 bases. The trim removed 5 bases at V and 0 bases at J, leaving 7 bases unmatched. From germline, CDR1 is LNHDA and CDR2 SQIVND (reference sequence). The CDR3 is 16 amino acids. CDR3 DNA sequence: TGTGCCAGTAGTGCCGGGACAGTGTATAGCAATCAGCCCCAGCATTTT. It yields the protein CASSAGTVYSNQPQHF.

The V gene is TRBV28, the J gene TRBJ2-7; TRBD2 aligns across 11 bases. Germline-derived CDR1 and CDR2 are MDHEN and SYDVKM. The CDR3 is made up of 17 amino acids. Germline trimming cut 2 bases from V and 6 bases from J; bases unmatched to any gene: 12. The CDR3 protein is CASSLKPLAGGLGEQYF. The CDR3 nucleotides are TGTGCCAGCAGTTTAAAGCCCCTAGCGGGAGGCCTTGGCGAGCAGTACTTC.

The chain joins TRBV5-1 to TRBJ2-1; 12 nucleotides agree with TRBD2. Per germline, CDR1 SGHRS and CDR2 YFSETQ. The V segment lost 4 bases and the J segment 9 bases; nucleotides outside the gene matches: 5. The CDR3 length is 14 residues. The CDR3 DNA reads as TGCGCCAGCAGCGGCCCGGGACTAGCGGGTGAGCAGTTCTTC. This sequence encodes CASSGPGLAGEQFF.

V usage is TRBV30 and J usage is TRBJ2-7, with TRBD2 matching over 8 bases. The CDR3 contains 13 residues. V lost 3 bases and J lost 5; bases outside the gene matches: 6. Germline CDR1 and CDR2: GTSNPN and SVGIG (reference sequence). The CDR3 here is CAWSRLAMNEQYF. As DNA, the CDR3 is TGTGCCTGGAGCCGACTAGCGATGAACGAGCAGTACTTC.

The rearrangement uses TRBV28 and TRBJ2-6, with 7 bases lining up with TRBD2. CDR1 MDHEN and CDR2 SYDVKM come from the germline V gene. V shed 2 bases, J shed 3 bases, and the junction held 13 bases outside the gene matches. The CDR3 loop spans 19 amino acids. DNA for the CDR3: TGTGCCAGCAGTTTAGAGCTCCGAGTGGGGAGGGTTGGGGCCAACGTCCTGACTTTC. Amino acids: CASSLELRVGRVGANVLTF. Using reference TRBV28 and TRBJ2-6 for the parts outside the CDR3, the full variable domain is DVKVTQSSRYLVKRTGEKVFLECVQDMDHENMFWYRQDPGLGLRLIYFSYDVKMKEKGDIPEGYSVSREKKERFSLILESASTNQTSMYLCASSLELRVGRVGANVLTFGAGSRLTVL.

The V call is TRBV25-1, the J call TRBJ2-5; weak D call: TRBD2 (5 bases). This CDR3 region has 17 residues. The germline V gene encodes CDR1 MGHDK and CDR2 SYGVNS. The germline V and J ends were trimmed by 1 base and 2 bases, with 17 bases remaining between them. CDR3 region: CASSEWARGMGQETQYF. The DNA of the CDR3 is TGTGCCAGCAGTGAATGGGCTCGGGGAATGGGGCAAGAGACCCAGTACTTC.

The chain recombines TRBV9 with TRBJ2-1; TRBD1 matches at 10 bases. The CDR3 extends over 16 amino acids. CDR1 and CDR2 from the germline V gene are SGDLS and YYNGEE. J gave up 10 bases and V 0 bases, and 10 bases lay outside the gene matches. The CDR3 region has the DNA TGTGCCAGCAGCGTAGCGCCAAGGACAGGGGGGGAAGAGCAGTTCTTC. This translates into CASSVAPRTGGEEQFF.